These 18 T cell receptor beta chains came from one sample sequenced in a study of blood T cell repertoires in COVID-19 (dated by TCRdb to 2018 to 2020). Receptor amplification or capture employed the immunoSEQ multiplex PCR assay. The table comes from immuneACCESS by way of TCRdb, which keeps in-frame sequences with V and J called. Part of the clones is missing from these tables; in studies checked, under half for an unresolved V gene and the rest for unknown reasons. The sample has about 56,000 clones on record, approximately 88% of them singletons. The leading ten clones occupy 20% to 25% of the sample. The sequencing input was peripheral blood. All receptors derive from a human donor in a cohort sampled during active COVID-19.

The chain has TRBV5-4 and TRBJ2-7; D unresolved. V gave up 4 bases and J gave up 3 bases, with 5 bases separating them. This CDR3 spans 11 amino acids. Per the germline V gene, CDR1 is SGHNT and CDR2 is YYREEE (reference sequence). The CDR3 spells CASSANYEQYF. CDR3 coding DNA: TGTGCCAGCAGCGCGAACTACGAGCAGTACTTC. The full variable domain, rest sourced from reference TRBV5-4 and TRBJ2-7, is ETGVTQSPTHLIKTRGQQVTLRCSSQSGHNTVSWYQQALGQGPQFIFQYYREEENGRGNFPPRFSGLQFPNYSSELNVNALELDDSALYLCASSANYEQYFGPGTRLTVT.

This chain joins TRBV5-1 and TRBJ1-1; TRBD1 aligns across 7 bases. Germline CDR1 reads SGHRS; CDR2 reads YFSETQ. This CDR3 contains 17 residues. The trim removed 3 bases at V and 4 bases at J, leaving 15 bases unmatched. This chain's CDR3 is CASSYPYKGGRSTEAFF. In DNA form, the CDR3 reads TGCGCCAGCAGCTACCCCTATAAAGGGGGCAGGAGCACTGAAGCTTTCTTT.

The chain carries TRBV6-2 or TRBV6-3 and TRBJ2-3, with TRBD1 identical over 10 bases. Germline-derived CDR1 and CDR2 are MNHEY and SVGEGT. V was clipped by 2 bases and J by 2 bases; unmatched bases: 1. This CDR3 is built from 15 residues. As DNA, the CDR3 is TGTGCCAGCAGTTACGGGACAGGGGACACAGATACGCAGTATTTT. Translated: CASSYGTGDTDTQYF.

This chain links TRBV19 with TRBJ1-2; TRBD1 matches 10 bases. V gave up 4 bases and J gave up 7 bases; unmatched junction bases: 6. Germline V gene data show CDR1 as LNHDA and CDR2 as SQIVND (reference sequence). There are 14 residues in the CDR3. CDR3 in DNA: TGTGCCAGTAGTACCGGGACAGGGGTCGGTGGCTACACCTTC. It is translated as CASSTGTGVGGYTF.

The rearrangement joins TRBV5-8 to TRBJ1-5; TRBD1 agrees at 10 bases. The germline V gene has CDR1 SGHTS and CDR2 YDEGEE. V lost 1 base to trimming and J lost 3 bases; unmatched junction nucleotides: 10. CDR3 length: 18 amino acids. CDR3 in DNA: TGTGCCAGCAGCTTGTTTGCCGGGACAGGGGTCAACAATCAGCCCCAGCATTTT. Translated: CASSLFAGTGVNNQPQHF. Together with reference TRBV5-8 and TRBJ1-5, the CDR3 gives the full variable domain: EAGVTQSPTHLIKTRGQQATLRCSPISGHTSVYWYQQALGLGLQFLLWYDEGEERNRGNFPPRFSGRQFPNYSSELNVNALELEDSALYLCASSLFAGTGVNNQPQHFGDGTRLSIL.

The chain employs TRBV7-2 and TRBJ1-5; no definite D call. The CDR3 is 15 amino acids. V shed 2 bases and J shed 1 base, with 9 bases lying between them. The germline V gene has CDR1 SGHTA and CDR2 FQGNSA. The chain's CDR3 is CASSLSSWSNQPQHF. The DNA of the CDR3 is TGTGCCAGCAGCTTAAGCTCGTGGAGCAATCAGCCCCAGCATTTT.

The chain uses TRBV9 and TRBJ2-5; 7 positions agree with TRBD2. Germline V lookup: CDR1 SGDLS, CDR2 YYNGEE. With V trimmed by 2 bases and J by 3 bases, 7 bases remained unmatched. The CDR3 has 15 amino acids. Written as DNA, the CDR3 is TGTGCCAGCAGCGTTAGTCCTACTAGCGAAGAGACCCAGTACTTC. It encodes CASSVSPTSEETQYF.

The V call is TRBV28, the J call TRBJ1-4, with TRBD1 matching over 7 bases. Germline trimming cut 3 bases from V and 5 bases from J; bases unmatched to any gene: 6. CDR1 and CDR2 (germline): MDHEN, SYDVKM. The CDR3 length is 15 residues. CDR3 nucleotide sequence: TGTGCCAGCAGTTTCACGACAGGGCTGAATGAAAAACTGTTTTTT. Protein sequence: CASSFTTGLNEKLFF.

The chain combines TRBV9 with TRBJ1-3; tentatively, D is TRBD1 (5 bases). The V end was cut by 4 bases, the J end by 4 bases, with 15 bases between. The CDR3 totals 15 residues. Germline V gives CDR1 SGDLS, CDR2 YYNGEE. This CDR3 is CASSPGGGLGNTIYF. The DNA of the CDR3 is TGTGCCAGCAGCCCTGGGGGGGGACTCGGAAACACCATATATTTT.

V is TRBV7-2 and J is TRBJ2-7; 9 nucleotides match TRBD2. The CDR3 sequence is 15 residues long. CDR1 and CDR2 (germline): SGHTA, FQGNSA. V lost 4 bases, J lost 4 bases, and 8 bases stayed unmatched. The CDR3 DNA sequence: TGTGCCAGCAGCTCGGTAGCGGGGGCCGAATACGAGCAGTACTTC. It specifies CASSSVAGAEYEQYF.

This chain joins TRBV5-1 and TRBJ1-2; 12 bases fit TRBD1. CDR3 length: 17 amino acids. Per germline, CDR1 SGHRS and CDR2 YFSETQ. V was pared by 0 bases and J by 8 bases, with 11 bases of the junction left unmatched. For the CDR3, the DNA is TGCGCCAGCAGCTTGGTGCCCCCGGGACAGGGGGCTTACGGCTACACCTTC. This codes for CASSLVPPGQGAYGYTF.

The CDR3 nucleotides read TGTGCCAGCAGTGAAGGGACAGGGTTTCAGCCCCAGCATTTT. It specifies CASSEGTGFQPQHF. The chain is built from TRBV6-1 and TRBJ1-5; 8 bases align to TRBD1. J was trimmed by 6 bases and V by 1 base; bases with no gene match: 2. The CDR3 is 14 amino acids. CDR1 MNHNS and CDR2 SASEGT come from the germline V gene.

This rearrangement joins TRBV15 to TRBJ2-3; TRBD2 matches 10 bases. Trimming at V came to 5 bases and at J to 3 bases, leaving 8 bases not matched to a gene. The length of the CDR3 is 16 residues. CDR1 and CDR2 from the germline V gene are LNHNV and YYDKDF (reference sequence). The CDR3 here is CATSFQRGGGTDTQYF. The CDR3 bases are TGTGCCACCAGCTTTCAGCGGGGGGGTGGAACAGATACGCAGTATTTT. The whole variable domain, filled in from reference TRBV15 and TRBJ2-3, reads DAMVIQNPRYQVTQFGKPVTLSCSQTLNHNVMYWYQQKSSQAPKLLFHYYDKDFNNEADTPDNFQSRRPNTSFCFLDIRSPGLGDTAMYLCATSFQRGGGTDTQYFGPGTRLTVL.

The CDR3 region has the DNA TGTGCCAGCAGTGAAGACAGGGTGCCTTTGGAAGATACGCAGTATTTT. Protein sequence: CASSEDRVPLEDTQYF. The chain links TRBV2 to TRBJ2-3; tentative D call: TRBD1 (6 bases). This CDR3 contains 16 residues. Germline V gene sequence: CDR1 SNHLY, CDR2 FYNNEI. V was shortened by 1 base and J by 5 bases, with 16 bases between the two germline ends.

The CDR3 spells CATSDTHGLGRAGYTF. The CDR3 DNA sequence: TGTGCCACCAGTGACACCCACGGACTTGGTCGAGCCGGCTACACCTTC. The chain is built from TRBV24-1 and TRBJ1-2, with D unclear. The V end was cut by 4 bases, the J end by 8 bases, with 22 bases between. The CDR3 runs 16 residues. Per the germline V gene, CDR1 is KGHDR and CDR2 is SFDVKD.

CDR3 sequence: CASTSGGSLNEQFF. The CDR3 DNA reads TGTGCCAGCACCAGCGGGGGTAGTTTGAATGAGCAGTTCTTC. The chain combines TRBV7-2 with TRBJ2-1; 8 nucleotides agree with TRBD2. The germline V gene encodes CDR1 SGHTA and CDR2 FQGNSA. Trimming cost V 7 bases and J 7 bases; bases outside gene matches: 9. The CDR3 spans 14 residues.

This CDR3 is CASSLLAGSEETQYF. In nucleotides, the CDR3 is TGTGCCAGCAGCTTATTAGCGGGTTCTGAAGAGACCCAGTACTTC. The J gene is TRBJ2-5, the V gene TRBV7-9, with 7 bases lining up with TRBD2. The length of the CDR3 is 15 residues. The V gene's germline CDR1 is SEHNR and CDR2 FQNEAQ (reference sequence). Trimming removed 2 bases from V and 3 bases from J; junction bases left unmatched: 6.

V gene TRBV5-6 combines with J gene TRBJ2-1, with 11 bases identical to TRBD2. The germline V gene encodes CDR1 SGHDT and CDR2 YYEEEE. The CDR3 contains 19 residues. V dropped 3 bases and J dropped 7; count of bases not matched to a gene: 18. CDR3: CASSSLFGLSGGAPNEQFF. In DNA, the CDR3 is TGTGCCAGCAGCTCCTTATTCGGTCTTAGCGGGGGGGCGCCAAATGAGCAGTTCTTC.